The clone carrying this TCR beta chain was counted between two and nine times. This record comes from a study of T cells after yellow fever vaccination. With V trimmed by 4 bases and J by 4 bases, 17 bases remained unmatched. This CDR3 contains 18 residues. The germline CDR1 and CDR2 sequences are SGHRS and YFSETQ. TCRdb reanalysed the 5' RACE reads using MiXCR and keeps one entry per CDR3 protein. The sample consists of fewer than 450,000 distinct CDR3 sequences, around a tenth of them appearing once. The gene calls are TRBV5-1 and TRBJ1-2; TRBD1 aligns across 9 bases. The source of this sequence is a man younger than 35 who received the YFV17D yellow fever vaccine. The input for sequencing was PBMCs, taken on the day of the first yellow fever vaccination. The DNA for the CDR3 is TGCGCCAGCAGCCCCATCGAGGCCGGGACAGGGCCATCCTATGGCTACACCTTC. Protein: CASSPIEAGTGPSYGYTF. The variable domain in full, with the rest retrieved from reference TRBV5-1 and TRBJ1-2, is KAGVTQTPRYLIKTRGQQVTLSCSPISGHRSVSWYQQTPGQGLQFLFEYFSETQRNKGNFPGRFSGRQFSNSRSEMNVSTLELGDSALYLCASSPIEAGTGPSYGYTFGSGTRLTVV.